This T cell receptor (beta chain) was observed in a study of blood T cells in healthy people across ages (dated by TCRdb to between 2014 and 2017). As for the study more broadly: In model experiments, roughly one uniquely barcoded TCR beta cDNA molecule per two T cells was captured by template switching. Age-related changes in TCR beta repertoire diversity were measured in the study by deep sequencing normalized with unique cDNA molecular identifiers. The donors were divided into four age groups: young (average approximately 17 years), middle-aged (approximately 41), aged (62) and long-lived (around 80). To avoid experimental bias, donors of different ages were randomly spread across the sequencing lanes. For two donors (one aged 18 to 29 and one aged 80 or older), the study analyzed two additional independent replicas of 1 million unique cDNA reads from the same blood draw.

Overall study results and their limits: Compared with the aged group, the long-lived group had more naive CD4+ T cells, fewer expanded clones and increased TCR diversity, suggesting age selection. Estimates of total diversity based on one million sequenced T cells were considered lower bounds and underestimates. There was a strong correlation between observed TCR beta diversity and the percentage of naive T cells measured by flow cytometry. Because the CMV infection status of the donors was unknown, age-related changes in expanded clonotypes may potentially have been confounded. Bulk unsorted PBMC profiling prevented conclusive comparison of naive and antigen-experienced compartments. Observed TCR beta diversity per million T cells fell roughly linearly with age, and a significant reduction was already apparent by age roughly 40.

The method behind the library was 5' RACE. Sequencing was carried out with an Illumina HiSeq 2500. A second PCR of 7 to 11 cycles was run with a J-beta primer mix and a sample-barcoded 5' primer. A template-switch 5' adaptor carrying 12 random nucleotides introduced a unique molecular identifier onto each TCR beta cDNA molecule. Each sample yielded at least 3 million CDR3-containing paired-end reads. First-strand cDNA was synthesized from all RNA with the Mint cDNA synthesis kit, primed by a TRBC-specific oligonucleotide. All cDNA was treated with uracil-DNA glycosylase and then went through a first 18-cycle PCR with the universal primers M1SS and BC2_uni_R. On the study's bioinformatics: Each sample was normalized by randomly selecting 1 million high-quality reads, each carrying a distinct molecular identifier. Reads sharing molecular identifiers were discarded rather than binned into consensus sequences. MiTCR, with a Q25 quality threshold and the strictest error-elimination algorithm, was used for CDR3 identification, clonotype clustering and error correction. A nonparametric unseen species model with Euler transformation was used to estimate a lower bound on total TCR beta diversity. TCRdb reprocessed the public reads (quality trimming at Q25 with fastp, clone calling with MiXCR) and kept in-frame beta chains. Rows are combined by CDR3 protein, so each entry shows the most common genes and DNA. TCRdb's processing, not the authors', yielded these V and J calls. The sample profile shows roughly 500,000 distinct CDR3 sequences; 25% to 30% of them were found once. The top ten constitute about 18% of the sample.

The cysteine opens and the phenylalanine closes a CDR3 of 15 amino acids. Only CDR3 DNA remains: 45 bases, in frame from the first base. CDR1 SGHKS and CDR2 YYEKEE are derived from the germline V gene (reference sequence). The V and J ends are trimmed by 3 bases and 3 bases, leaving 13 bases between them. Donors were a few dozen systemically healthy Caucasian individuals from Russia aged roughly 6 to 90 years. About 9.8 milliliters of peripheral blood were drawn from each donor into EDTA-treated Vacutainer tubes. Ficoll-Paque density-gradient centrifugation was used to isolate PBMCs, with at least 7 million obtained per sample. Trizol reagent was used to extract total RNA from the PBMCs, yielding at least 6 micrograms per sample. For every donor, an aliquot of PBMCs went through flow cytometry to measure the percentages of naive CD45RAhigh/CD27high T cells. This clonotype was seen only a few times. The target of this receptor is not known. No base-level quality is on record; no much larger clone is a single base apart.

The chain is assembled from TRBV5-5 and TRBJ1-5; TRBD1 could be the D gene, as 6 bases match. Input material: blood. The TCR sequence derives from a woman in her 70s in good health. In nucleotide form, the sequence is TGTGCCAGCAGCTATACAGGGTCGTACAATCAGCCCCAGCATTTT. Its product reads: CASSYTGSYNQPQHF.